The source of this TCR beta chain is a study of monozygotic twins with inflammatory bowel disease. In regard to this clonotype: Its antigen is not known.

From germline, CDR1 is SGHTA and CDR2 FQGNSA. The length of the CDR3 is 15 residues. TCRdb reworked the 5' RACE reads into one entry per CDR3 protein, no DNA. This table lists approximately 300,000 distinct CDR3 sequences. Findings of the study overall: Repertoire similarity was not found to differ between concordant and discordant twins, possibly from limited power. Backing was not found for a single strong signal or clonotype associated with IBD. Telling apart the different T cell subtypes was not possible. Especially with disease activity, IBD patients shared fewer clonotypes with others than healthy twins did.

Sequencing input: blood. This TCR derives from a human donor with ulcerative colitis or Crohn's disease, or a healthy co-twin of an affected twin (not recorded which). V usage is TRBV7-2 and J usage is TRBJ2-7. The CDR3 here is CASSLGQHSSYEQYF.